This TCR beta chain originates from a study of Graves' ophthalmopathy and Graves' hyperthyroidism listed by TCRdb under 2018. Study-level background: Peripheral blood was collected at initial diagnosis, before any treatment. TCR beta repertoire signatures were used to distinguish Graves' ophthalmopathy from Graves' hyperthyroidism and to predict progression to ophthalmopathy. In total, 135 blood samples were TCR-sequenced: approximately 42 ophthalmopathy, about 75 hyperthyroidism and roughly 17 hyperthyroidism-to-ophthalmopathy patients. To explore V-J signatures distinguishing ophthalmopathy from hyperthyroidism, a discovery set of roughly 98 patients (more than 40 ophthalmopathy, roughly 55 stable hyperthyroidism) was enrolled. For independent validation, a separate cohort was made up of about 18 hyperthyroidism patients plus 17 patients who later progressed from hyperthyroidism to ophthalmopathy. In five to seven hyperthyroidism patients, T-cell repertoires of thyroid tissue and blood were compared. Once sampling was done, hyperthyroidism patients were given methimazole at a starting dose of 30 mg daily, while ophthalmopathy patients were given high-dose intravenous methylprednisolone.

In its sample, this clonotype was seen many times. Its recognized antigen is unknown. Base-call qualities are not available, and no considerably larger clone is one nucleotide away. Patients with ophthalmopathy had moderately to severely active disease, with a Clinical Activity Score of 3 or more, a NOSPECS grade of 4 or more, and a disease duration of less than 3 months. Patients with other autoimmune diseases, uncontrolled infections, pregnancy or lactation were excluded from the study. Diagnosis was based on clinical symptoms, serum thyroxine, TRAb, thyroid ultrasound and orbital computed tomography. PBMCs were isolated from 7.5 to 10 ml of fresh peripheral blood by Ficoll-Paque density gradient centrifugation. Total RNA was extracted using Trizol reagent, and RNA quality was checked on an Agilent 2100 Bioanalyzer. For repertoire sequencing, TCR beta CDR3 regions were amplified from RNA transcripts. A first-round RT-PCR used HTBI primers with the Qiagen OneStep RT-PCR kit, followed by a second-round multiplex PCR, size selection and purification. Sequencing of the libraries was carried out on an Illumina HiSeq2000 in paired-end mode with 100 bp reads. In the source study's methods: SOAPnuke was used to process the reads, throwing out any read that had adapters, had uncalled bases, had a mean Phred below 15, or lacked an exact constant-primer or identifier match. High-quality paired reads were merged with COPE v1.2.5. Each unique nucleotide sequence was treated as a clonotype, and MiTCR v1.1 was used to align the clonotypes to the IMGT TRB V, D and J references. The analysis was limited to V-J combinations with a frequency above 0.0001, which together covered over 99% of the repertoires. A TCR clonal expansion and chaos score per V-J combination was defined as the ratio of F50 clonal expansion to chaos observed in the TCRdist matrix. Welch's t-statistics and random forest were used to reduce features to about a dozen V-J combinations, which were fed into a naive Bayes classifier. The similarity between thyroid and blood repertoires was quantified using the Morisita-Horn index. TCRdb redid the processing of the public reads, applying fastp at Q25 and MiXCR, and retained in-frame beta chains. Merged by CDR3 protein, the rows form single entries marked with the most common genes and DNA. The V and J calls reflect TCRdb's pipeline rather than the authors' work. The sample table holds 600,000 to 950,000 distinct CDR3 sequences, of which 40% were seen once. Roughly 45% of the sample is in the top ten clones.

V is cut back by 6 bases and J by 8 bases, with 15 bases in the junction unmatched. Its CDR3 holds 15 amino acids, cysteine through phenylalanine. The kept DNA is CDR3 alone, 45 bases in frame from the first base. Based on the germline V gene, the CDR1 and CDR2 sequences are SGHAT and FQNNGV. General study outcomes and caveats: Among expanded thyroid clonotypes with frequency above 0.001, most also showed up in blood, which suggests that blood repertoires may reflect the thyroid immune response. In validation, the model predicted ophthalmopathy progression with about 71% sensitivity and less than 80% specificity; roughly 12 predicted patients were CT-confirmed with GO in a median of approximately six months. Ophthalmopathy was separated from stable hyperthyroidism by the 13-signature model with about 89% sensitivity and 81% to 83% specificity in cross-validation and with 80%/75% in the test set. No statistical method was used to set the sample size in advance, and the investigators knew which group each participant was assigned to.

This chain is built from TRBV11-2 and TRBJ1-2, with 7 bases in between that match TRBD1. The sequencing sample was made of peripheral blood. The receptor's source is an adult man with Graves' ophthalmopathy. The sequenced DNA is TGTGCCAGCAGGACCTTTGACAGGGCTGAGGGCGGCTACACCTTC. Its product reads: CASRTFDRAEGGYTF. When the CDR3 is completed using the reference TRBV11-2 and TRBJ1-2 genes on either side, the full variable domain is EAGVAQSPRYKIIEKRQSVAFWCNPISGHATLYWYQQILGQGPKLLIQFQNNGVVDDSQLPKDRFSAERLKGVDSTLKIQPAKLEDSAVYLCASRTFDRAEGGYTFGSGTRLTVV.